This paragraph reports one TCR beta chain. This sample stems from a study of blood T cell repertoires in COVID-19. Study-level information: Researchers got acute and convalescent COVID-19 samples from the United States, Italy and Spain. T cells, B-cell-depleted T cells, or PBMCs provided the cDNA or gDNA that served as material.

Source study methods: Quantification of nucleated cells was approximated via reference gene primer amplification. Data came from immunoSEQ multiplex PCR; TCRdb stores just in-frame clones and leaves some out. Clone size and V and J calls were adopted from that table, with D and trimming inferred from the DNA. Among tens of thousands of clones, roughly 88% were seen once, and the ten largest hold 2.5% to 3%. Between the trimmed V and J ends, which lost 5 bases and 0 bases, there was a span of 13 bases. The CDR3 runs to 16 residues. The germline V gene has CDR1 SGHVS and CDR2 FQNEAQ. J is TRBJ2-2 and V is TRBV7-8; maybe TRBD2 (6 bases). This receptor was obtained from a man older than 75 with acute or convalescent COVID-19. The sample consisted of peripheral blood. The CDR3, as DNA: TGTGCCAGCAGCCCCCTGGGGACTTCGAACACCGGGGAGCTGTTTTTT. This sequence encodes CASSPLGTSNTGELFF.